The TCR beta chain under discussion was sequenced for a study of CD8 T cells in ankylosing spondylitis. Study-wide results and limits: There was a TCR beta motif, made of 7 to 9 highly homologous variants, that appeared characteristic of ankylosing spondylitis blood.

This clonotype was seen only a few times. Its target is not known. TCRdb recomputed calls from the 5' RACE reads with MiXCR, one row per CDR3 protein. The repertoire holds over 30,000 distinct CDR3 sequences, with 16% as singletons. The V end lost 0 bases, the J end lost 5 bases, and 13 bases lay between the germline ends. Germline V gene lookup returns CDR1 DFQATT and CDR2 SNEGSKA (reference sequence). The CDR3 covers 14 residues. The TCR originated in a male donor with ankylosing spondylitis or in good health (not recorded which). Sequenced: blood. J is TRBJ1-1 and V is TRBV20-1; tentative D call: TRBD1 (6 bases). The CDR3 nucleotides are TGCAGTGCTAGAGATTTACAGGGTCTGACTGAAGCTTTCTTT. Its protein is CSARDLQGLTEAFF.